This entry lists 32 T cell receptor beta chains sequenced from one sample in a study of T cells in Graves' hyperthyroidism and ophthalmopathy. Amplified TCR beta CDR3 regions derived from RNA transcripts. First-round RT-PCR with HTBI primers amplified the TCR CDR3 region. TCRdb reanalysed the multiplex PCR reads using MiXCR and keeps one entry per CDR3 protein. This sample yields some 760,000 distinct CDR3 sequences, of which around 15% are seen a single time; about a tenth belongs to the top ten. The sequenced sample was blood. The receptors derive from a woman aged 18-29 years with Graves' hyperthyroidism.

This clonotype was counted many times. The chain couples TRBV20-1 to TRBJ2-2, with D perhaps given as TRBD1 or TRBD2 (5 bases each). Germline assignment: CDR1 DFQATT and CDR2 SNEGSKA (reference sequence). This CDR3 region has 12 residues. Trimming removed 4 bases at V and 6 bases at J, with 9 bases between. The CDR3 DNA reads as TGCAGTGCTAAGGGGCGGGCCGGGGAGCTGTTTTTT. Protein sequence: CSAKGRAGELFF.

V gene TRBV10-3 combines with J gene TRBJ2-3, with 9 bases aligning to TRBD2. The CDR3 runs to 15 residues. V lost 6 bases, J lost 1 base, and 5 bases stayed unmatched. Germline values: CDR1 ENHRY, CDR2 SYGVKD. This chain's CDR3 is CAISGIAGGTDTQYF. The CDR3 DNA reads TGTGCCATCAGCGGAATAGCGGGAGGCACAGATACGCAGTATTTT.

The table lists this clonotype with many counts. The rearrangement links TRBV20-1 to TRBJ1-2; D is uncertain. The ends were cut back, 0 bases at V and 0 bases at J, with 17 bases in the middle. The germline V gene has CDR1 DFQATT and CDR2 SNEGSKA (reference sequence). The CDR3 has 17 residues. The CDR3 DNA is TGCAGTGCTAGAGATTTGGAAAAGGGCCCAACTAACTATGGCTACACCTTC. Encoded protein: CSARDLEKGPTNYGYTF.

This clonotype has a handful of counts. V is TRBV5-5 and J is TRBJ2-2; no reliable D call. This CDR3 is built from 14 residues. V lost 4 bases and J 8 bases, leaving 15 bases between the germline ends. Germline loops: CDR1 SGHKS, CDR2 YYEKEE (reference sequence). For the CDR3, the DNA is TGTGCCAGCAGCCTGCGACCCAATGGAGGGGAGCTGTTTTTT. It specifies CASSLRPNGGELFF.

V usage is TRBV15 and J usage is TRBJ2-7; the match to TRBD1 covers 7 bases. CDR3 size: 14 residues. Germline V CDR1 and CDR2: LNHNV, YYDKDF (reference sequence). The J segment lost 4 bases and the V segment lost 0 bases, leaving 3 bases of the junction unmatched. CDR3 nucleotides: TGTGCCACCAGCAGAGACAGGGGGAAGTACGAGCAGTACTTC. It translates to CATSRDRGKYEQYF.

This clonotype was found many times. This sequence joins TRBV7-9 and TRBJ2-1, with 11 positions matching TRBD2. The ends lost 1 base at V and 1 base at J; junction bases unmatched: 6. The germline gives CDR1 SEHNR, CDR2 FQNEAQ (reference sequence). There are 18 residues in the CDR3. CDR3 sequence (DNA): TGTGCCAGCAGCTTAGAGCTAGCGGGAGGCCGTTCCTACAATGAGCAGTTCTTC. This encodes CASSLELAGGRSYNEQFF.

The chain is built from TRBV6-2 or TRBV6-3 and TRBJ2-1; TRBD2 aligns across 7 bases. This CDR3 is built from 15 residues. CDR1 and CDR2 (germline): MNHEY, SVGEGT. Trimming at V came to 6 bases and at J to 2 bases, leaving 7 bases not matched to a gene. This CDR3 reads CASRNGLGPYNEQFF. DNA of the CDR3: TGTGCCAGCAGAAACGGACTAGGTCCCTACAATGAGCAGTTCTTC.

This clonotype was detected many times. The rearrangement joins TRBV12-3 or TRBV12-4 to TRBJ2-7; D unclear. The CDR3 spans 13 residues. V was pared by 5 bases and J by 5 bases, with 13 bases between. Here the CDR3 reads CASSRNTVNEQYF. The CDR3 bases are TGTGCCAGCAGTCGGAACACGGTAAACGAGCAGTACTTC.

The V and J genes are TRBV4-3 and TRBJ2-3; 10 bases match TRBD2. The trim removed 4 bases at V and 7 bases at J, leaving 11 bases unmatched. The CDR3 spans 16 residues. Germline CDR1 LGHNA, CDR2 YSLEER. The CDR3, as DNA: TGCGCCAGCAGCCGTACTAGCGGGGCATCTGTATATACGCAGTATTTT. Its protein is CASSRTSGASVYTQYF.

This clonotype occurred a few times. The genes are TRBV20-1 and TRBJ2-2; TRBD1 agrees at 8 bases. V lost 3 bases to trimming and J lost 4 bases; unmatched junction nucleotides: 10. CDR1 and CDR2 from the germline V gene are DFQATT and SNEGSKA (reference sequence). The CDR3 extends over 16 amino acids. The CDR3 loop is CSARPPRQGSTGELFF. The CDR3 nucleotides are TGCAGTGCTAGGCCCCCCCGACAGGGGTCCACCGGGGAGCTGTTTTTT.

This clonotype has only a few counts. In DNA, the CDR3 is TGTGCCAGCAGTCTTACTACGGGGGGCGGTCAGCCCCAGCATTTT. Its translation is CASSLTTGGGQPQHF. The V gene is TRBV2, the J gene TRBJ1-5; the D gene is possibly TRBD1 (6 bases). The length of the CDR3 is 15 residues. The V gene's germline CDR1 is SNHLY and CDR2 FYNNEI. V lost 5 bases and J 6 bases, leaving 17 bases between the germline ends.

In this sample, this clonotype turned up many times. This chain connects TRBV5-6 to TRBJ2-1; D tentatively reads TRBD1 or TRBD2 (5 bases each). Trimming removed 4 bases from V and 5 bases from J, with 16 bases in between. This CDR3 has 15 amino acids. CDR1 is SGHDT, CDR2 YYEEEE, per germline. The CDR3 reads CASSLRGLGNNEQFF. CDR3 sequence (DNA): TGTGCCAGCAGCCTGAGGGGTCTAGGCAACAATGAGCAGTTCTTC.

Points on this clonotype: A much larger clone sits a single nucleotide away, making a read error possible. The chain has TRBV30 and TRBJ1-6; maybe TRBD1 (5 bases). This CDR3 contains 17 residues. From germline, CDR1 is GTSNPN and CDR2 SVGIG (reference sequence). The CDR3 DNA follows: TGTGTCTGGAGTCGCACGATCTCAGGGTTTCGGAATTCACCCCTCCACTTT. This gives the protein CVWSRTISGFRNSPLHF.

This clonotype occurred a few times. A read error is possible here, since a much larger clone lies one base away. J is TRBJ1-5 and V is TRBV13, with D hard to call. The CDR3 has 14 amino acids. Germline CDR1 is PRHDT and CDR2 is FYEKMQ (reference sequence). The V gene lost 5 bases and the J gene lost 0 bases, with 8 bases spanning the gap. CDR3: CASSHGYSNQPQHF. As DNA, the CDR3 is TGTGCCAGCAGCCACGGTTATAGCAATCAGCCCCAGCATTTT.

This clonotype has a count of ten or more. V and J are TRBV24-1 and TRBJ2-3; 8 bases fit TRBD1. Germline loops: CDR1 KGHDR, CDR2 SFDVKD. Trimming at V came to 4 bases and at J to 2 bases, leaving 10 bases not matched to a gene. The CDR3 has 17 residues. This chain's CDR3 is CATSDPGTGTNTDTQYF. In DNA form, the CDR3 reads TGTGCCACCAGTGACCCTGGGACAGGAACCAACACAGATACGCAGTATTTT.

The DNA of the CDR3 is TGTGCCACGACTGGTCCTAGCGCCACAGATACGCAGTATTTT. Protein product: CATTGPSATDTQYF. The V gene is TRBV24-1, the J gene TRBJ2-3; a possible D gene is TRBD2 (6 bases). Germline values: CDR1 KGHDR, CDR2 SFDVKD. The V end lost 10 bases, the J end lost 2 bases, and 15 bases lay between the germline ends. CDR3 size: 14 residues.

This clonotype was counted a few times. The chain combines TRBV12-3 or TRBV12-4 with TRBJ1-1; D ambiguous. The length of the CDR3 is 12 residues. Trimming stripped 3 bases from V and 8 bases from J, with 10 bases between. The CDR3 coding sequence is TGTGCCAGCAGTTTTGAGGGCCGAGAAGCTTTCTTT. This translates into CASSFEGREAFF.

This chain links TRBV6-9 with TRBJ1-2; maybe TRBD1 (6 bases). Germline CDR1 MNHGY, CDR2 SVAAGI. The CDR3 spans 18 residues. V lost 3 bases, J lost 3 bases, and 23 bases lay in between. The CDR3, as DNA: TGTGCCAGCAGTTACCACAAGAATTTGGGGGGCCTGTACTATGGCTACACCTTC. Protein: CASSYHKNLGGLYYGYTF.

This sequence joins TRBV18 and TRBJ2-4; D unresolved. Trimming left V 5 bases short and J 2 bases short, with 13 bases between. This CDR3 is 15 amino acids long. Germline-derived CDR1 and CDR2 are KGHSH and LQKENI. The DNA for the CDR3 is TGTGCCAGCTCAAGTCTGGGAAATCCCAAAAACATTCAGTACTTC. Translating gives CASSSLGNPKNIQYF.

This clonotype was counted many times. The chain combines TRBV7-9 with TRBJ2-1, with TRBD2 matching over 15 bases. This CDR3 has 17 residues. Germline CDR1 reads SEHNR; CDR2 reads FQNEAQ (reference sequence). V trimming: 5 bases; J trimming: 10 bases; junction bases outside the gene matches: 12. For the CDR3, the DNA is TGTGCCAGCAGCACCTCCGGACTAGCGGGAGGGCTAAGGGAGCAGTTCTTC. Residues: CASSTSGLAGGLREQFF.

This clonotype was counted only a few times. The chain uses TRBV24-1 and TRBJ2-1; the D is unclear. The CDR3 totals 15 residues. The V gene's germline CDR1 is KGHDR and CDR2 SFDVKD. The ends were cut back, 4 bases at V and 0 bases at J, with 9 bases in the middle. CDR3 nucleotides: TGTGCCACCAGTGACATCCGGAGCTCCTACAATGAGCAGTTCTTC. Translating gives CATSDIRSSYNEQFF.

The J gene is TRBJ2-3, the V gene TRBV20-1; 9 bases match TRBD2. The V segment lost 3 bases and the J segment 4 bases; nucleotides outside the gene matches: 17. Looked up from germline, CDR1 is DFQATT and CDR2 is SNEGSKA (reference sequence). The length of the CDR3 is 18 residues. The CDR3 sequence: CSARGTSRRRGHADTQYF. CDR3 bases: TGCAGTGCTAGGGGGACTAGCCGGAGGAGGGGACACGCAGATACGCAGTATTTT.

This clonotype was recorded many times. This chain links TRBV7-9 with TRBJ2-1; 8 nucleotides match TRBD1. V dropped 2 bases and J dropped 6; count of bases not matched to a gene: 9. The CDR3 loop spans 16 amino acids. Germline loops: CDR1 SEHNR, CDR2 FQNEAQ (reference sequence). The CDR3 region is CASSLSVTGDLNEQFF. The CDR3 bases are TGTGCCAGCAGCTTATCAGTGACAGGGGATCTCAATGAGCAGTTCTTC.

This chain connects TRBV6-1 to TRBJ2-5; TRBD2 matches 11 bases. V shed 2 bases, J shed 4 bases, and the junction held 6 bases outside the gene matches. The CDR3 runs 16 residues. CDR1 MNHNS and CDR2 SASEGT come from the germline V gene. In nucleotides, the CDR3 is TGTGCCAGCAGTGAAATCACTAGCGGGAGCGGAGAGACCCAGTACTTC. Protein: CASSEITSGSGETQYF.

To note about this clonotype: Its ends do not fully match the called genes, so a read error is possible. This CDR3 reads CDSSRRDRGEETQYF. CDR3 sequence (DNA): TGTGACAGCAGTCGCCGGGACAGGGGCGAAGAGACCCAGTACTTC. This chain uses TRBV6-1 with TRBJ2-5; TRBD1 matches at 10 bases. The CDR3 length is 15 residues. Germline V gene lookup returns CDR1 MNHNS and CDR2 SASEGT.

In this sample, this clonotype turned up a few times. The chain carries TRBV30 and TRBJ2-5; possibly TRBD2 for D (7 bases). The ends were cut back, 5 bases at V and 5 bases at J, with 18 bases in the middle. This CDR3 spans 14 amino acids. The germline V gene has CDR1 GTSNPN and CDR2 SVGIG (reference sequence). The CDR3 spells CAWGGRGRGETQYF. Written as DNA, the CDR3 is TGTGCCTGGGGGGGCCGCGGGAGAGGCGAGACCCAGTACTTC.

This clonotype has only a few counts. The chain joins TRBV28 to TRBJ2-7; D uncertain. Trimming removed 5 bases from V and 3 bases from J, with 14 bases in between. The CDR3 extends over 14 amino acids. The V gene's germline CDR1 is MDHEN and CDR2 SYDVKM. CDR3 region: CASSPRNGNYEQYF. CDR3 sequence (DNA): TGTGCCAGCAGTCCTCGTAATGGCAACTACGAGCAGTACTTC. The whole variable domain, filled in from reference TRBV28 and TRBJ2-7, reads DVKVTQSSRYLVKRTGEKVFLECVQDMDHENMFWYRQDPGLGLRLIYFSYDVKMKEKGDIPEGYSVSREKKERFSLILESASTNQTSMYLCASSPRNGNYEQYFGPGTRLTVT.

This clonotype was seen a handful of times. The J gene is TRBJ2-7, the V gene TRBV15, with a tentative D call TRBD2 (6 bases). Germline V gene sequence: CDR1 LNHNV, CDR2 YYDKDF (reference sequence). This CDR3 region has 14 residues. V lost 1 base, J lost 2 bases, and 9 bases lay in between. CDR3 sequence reads: CATSRVGGTYEQYF. DNA for the CDR3: TGTGCCACCAGCAGAGTGGGGGGAACCTACGAGCAGTACTTC.

This clonotype was counted ten times or more. CDR3 nucleotide sequence: TGTGCCACCTCACTAGCGGGGGTTACAGATACGCAGTATTTT. It is translated as CATSLAGVTDTQYF. The chain uses TRBV27 and TRBJ2-3; 11 bases are a match to TRBD2. CDR1 and CDR2 from the germline V gene are MNHEY and SMNVEV (reference sequence). The V segment lost 10 bases and the J segment 3 bases; nucleotides outside the gene matches: 6. The CDR3 spans 14 residues.

This clonotype was seen at least ten times. The genes are TRBV11-2 and TRBJ2-7; D is possibly TRBD2 (6 bases). CDR3 length: 22 amino acids. In germline, CDR1 is SGHAT, CDR2 FQNNGV. Trimming took 3 bases from V and 3 from J, leaving 36 bases between them. The CDR3 sequence: CASSFGLRWGWDQVRRVYEQYF. As DNA, the CDR3 is TGTGCCAGCAGCTTCGGCTTGAGGTGGGGTTGGGATCAAGTGCGGAGGGTCTACGAGCAGTACTTC.

This chain connects TRBV6-2 or TRBV6-3 to TRBJ2-1; TRBD2 matches at 10 bases. This CDR3 has 17 amino acids. CDR1 is MNHEY and CDR2 is SVGEGT in the germline V gene. The trim removed 2 bases at V and 4 bases at J, leaving 8 bases unmatched. DNA of the CDR3: TGTGCCAGCAGTTACACCTTTAGCGGGAGGACGTACAATGAGCAGTTCTTC. Its protein is CASSYTFSGRTYNEQFF.

This clonotype showed up many times. The genes are TRBV6-1 and TRBJ2-5, with D perhaps matching TRBD2 (7 bases). Germline values: CDR1 MNHNS, CDR2 SASEGT. V lost 10 bases, J lost 4 bases, and 19 bases lay in between. The CDR3 is 14 residues long. The CDR3 loop is CATRMGGGGETQYF. CDR3 in DNA: TGTGCCACCCGGATGGGAGGGGGAGGAGAGACCCAGTACTTC.